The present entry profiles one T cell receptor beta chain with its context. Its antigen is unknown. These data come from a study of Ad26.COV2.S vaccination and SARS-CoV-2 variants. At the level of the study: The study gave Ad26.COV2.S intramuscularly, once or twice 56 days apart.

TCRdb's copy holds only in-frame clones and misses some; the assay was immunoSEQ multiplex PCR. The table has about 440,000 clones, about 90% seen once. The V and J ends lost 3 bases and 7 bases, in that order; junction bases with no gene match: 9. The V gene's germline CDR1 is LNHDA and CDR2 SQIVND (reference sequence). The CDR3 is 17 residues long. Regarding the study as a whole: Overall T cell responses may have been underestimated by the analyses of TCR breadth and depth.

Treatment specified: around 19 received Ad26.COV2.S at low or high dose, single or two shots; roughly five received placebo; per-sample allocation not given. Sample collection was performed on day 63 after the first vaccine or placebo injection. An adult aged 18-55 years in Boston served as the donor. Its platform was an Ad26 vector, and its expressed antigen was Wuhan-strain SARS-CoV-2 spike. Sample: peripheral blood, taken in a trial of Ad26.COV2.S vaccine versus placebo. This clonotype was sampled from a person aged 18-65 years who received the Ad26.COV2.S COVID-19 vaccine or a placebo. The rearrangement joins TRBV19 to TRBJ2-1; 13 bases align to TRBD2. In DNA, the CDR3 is TGTGCCAGTAGTATCCGGACTAGCGGGAGTAGGGCAAATGAGCAGTTCTTC. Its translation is CASSIRTSGSRANEQFF.